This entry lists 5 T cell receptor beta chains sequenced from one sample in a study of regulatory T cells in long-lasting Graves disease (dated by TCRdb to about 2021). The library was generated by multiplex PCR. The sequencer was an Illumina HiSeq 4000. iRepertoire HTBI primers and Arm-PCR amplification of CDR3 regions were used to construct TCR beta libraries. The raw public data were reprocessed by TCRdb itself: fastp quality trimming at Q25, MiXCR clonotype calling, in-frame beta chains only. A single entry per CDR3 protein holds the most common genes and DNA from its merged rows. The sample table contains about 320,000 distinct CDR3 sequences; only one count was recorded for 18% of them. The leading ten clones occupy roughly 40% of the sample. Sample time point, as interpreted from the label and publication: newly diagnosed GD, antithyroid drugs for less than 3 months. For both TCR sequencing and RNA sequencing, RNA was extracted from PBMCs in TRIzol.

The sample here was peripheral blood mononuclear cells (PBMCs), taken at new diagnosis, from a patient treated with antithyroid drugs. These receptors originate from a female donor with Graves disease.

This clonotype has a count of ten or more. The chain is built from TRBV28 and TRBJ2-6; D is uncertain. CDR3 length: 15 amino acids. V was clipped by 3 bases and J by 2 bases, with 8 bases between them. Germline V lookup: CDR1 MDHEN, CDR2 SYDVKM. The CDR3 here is CASSFQVTGANVLTF. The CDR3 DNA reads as TGTGCCAGCAGTTTCCAGGTGACTGGGGCCAACGTCCTGACTTTC.

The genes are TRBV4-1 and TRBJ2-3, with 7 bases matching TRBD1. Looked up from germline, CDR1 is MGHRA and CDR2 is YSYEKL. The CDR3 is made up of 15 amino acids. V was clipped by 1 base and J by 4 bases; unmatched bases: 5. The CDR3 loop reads CASSQASGTADTQYF. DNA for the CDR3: TGCGCCAGCAGCCAAGCGTCCGGGACAGCAGATACGCAGTATTTT.

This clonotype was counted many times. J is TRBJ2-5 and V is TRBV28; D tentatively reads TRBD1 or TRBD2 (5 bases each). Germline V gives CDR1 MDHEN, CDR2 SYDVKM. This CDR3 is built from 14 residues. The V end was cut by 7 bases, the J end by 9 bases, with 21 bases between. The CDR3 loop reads CASNKAGTQGAQYF. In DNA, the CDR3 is TGTGCCAGCAATAAGGCAGGGACGCAAGGGGCCCAGTACTTC.

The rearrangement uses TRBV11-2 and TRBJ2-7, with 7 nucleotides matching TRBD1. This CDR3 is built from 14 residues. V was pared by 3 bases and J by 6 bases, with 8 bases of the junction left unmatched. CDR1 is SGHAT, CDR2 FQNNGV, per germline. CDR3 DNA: TGTGCCAGCAGCTTCGGACAGGTGGTGGGCGAGCAGTACTTC. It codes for CASSFGQVVGEQYF.

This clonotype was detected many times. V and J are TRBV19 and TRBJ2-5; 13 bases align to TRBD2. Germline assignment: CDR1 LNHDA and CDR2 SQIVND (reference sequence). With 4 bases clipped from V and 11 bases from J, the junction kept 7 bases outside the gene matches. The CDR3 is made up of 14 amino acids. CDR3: CASSKLAGGPDQYF. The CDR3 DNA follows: TGTGCCAGTAGTAAACTAGCGGGAGGGCCGGATCAGTACTTC.